Each of the 15 T cell receptor beta chains below was sequenced from the same sample in a study of shared clonotypes between healthy human individuals. Sequencing used immunoSEQ multiplex PCR; TCRdb keeps in-frame clones, though not all of them. The sample has hundreds of thousands of clones; around 96% are singletons. Material for sequencing was memory CD8+ T cells sorted from blood. Subset specified: CD45RO+ cells pooled with CCR7-negative TemRA cells. The receptor source for this set is a man aged 25 to 40 in good health.

The chain carries TRBV5-4 and TRBJ2-3; a weak D match, TRBD2 (5 bases). The germline V and J ends were trimmed by 0 bases and 3 bases, with 14 bases remaining between them. CDR1 is SGHNT and CDR2 is YYREEE in the germline V gene (reference sequence). The CDR3 is 16 residues long. CDR3 region: CASSLAHGVGTDTQYF. The DNA for the CDR3 is TGTGCCAGCAGCTTGGCCCACGGGGTGGGGACAGATACGCAGTATTTT.

CDR3 sequence reads: CAWSVSLAYKQFF. CDR3 nucleotide sequence: TGTGCCTGGAGTGTAAGTCTAGCCTACAAGCAGTTCTTC. The chain recombines TRBV30 with TRBJ2-1, with D perhaps TRBD2 (5 bases). Germline values: CDR1 GTSNPN, CDR2 SVGIG (reference sequence). V dropped 0 bases and J dropped 11 bases, with 14 bases sitting between them. The CDR3 runs to 13 residues.

The chain combines TRBV6-1 with TRBJ2-4; 8 nucleotides line up with TRBD2. V lost 6 bases, J lost 3 bases, and 1 base stayed unmatched. The CDR3 sequence is 13 residues long. The V gene's germline CDR1 is MNHNS and CDR2 SASEGT. The CDR3 nucleotides read TGTGCCAGCAGACGGGAGGGCAAAAACATTCAGTACTTC. Amino acid sequence: CASRREGKNIQYF.

CDR3 loop: CSVSREIGPETQYF. CDR3 in DNA: TGCAGCGTTTCCAGGGAAATCGGGCCAGAGACCCAGTACTTC. This chain connects TRBV29-1 to TRBJ2-5; D perhaps matches TRBD1 (5 bases). Germline CDR1 reads SQVTM; CDR2 reads ANQGSEA. The CDR3 is made up of 14 amino acids. V was cut by 5 bases and J by 4 bases, with 17 bases left in between.

In its sample, this clone was seen a few times. The chain combines TRBV9 with TRBJ1-1; D is possibly TRBD1 (6 bases). The germline CDR1 and CDR2 sequences are SGDLS and YYNGEE. This CDR3 has 16 residues. Deletions cut 2 bases from V and 2 bases from J, with 16 bases between. CDR3 coding DNA: TGTGCCAGCAGCGTTCTTCCCGGGACATCCAACACTGAAGCTTTCTTT. This codes for CASSVLPGTSNTEAFF.

The rearrangement links TRBV4-2 to TRBJ2-1, with 10 nucleotides matching TRBD2. CDR3 length equals 15 residues. V lost 8 bases to trimming and J lost 9 bases; unmatched junction nucleotides: 13. Germline CDR1 is LGHNA and CDR2 is YNFKEQ. DNA of the CDR3: TGTGCCAGCCTAGCGGGGGCTGGTGGGATGGGTGAGCAGTTCTTC. It codes for CASLAGAGGMGEQFF.

The chain carries TRBV29-1 and TRBJ2-7; D is ambiguous. This CDR3 contains 12 residues. V was cut by 6 bases and J by 3 bases, with 12 bases left in between. The germline gives CDR1 SQVTM, CDR2 ANQGSEA. For the CDR3, the DNA is TGCAGCGTCAAGAGATCTCTCTACGAGCAGTACTTC. Translated, it gives CSVKRSLYEQYF.

The chain joins TRBV7-8 to TRBJ2-3; D is unresolved. Trimming shortened V by 5 bases and J by 10 bases, and 10 bases separated the two germline ends. Germline V CDR1 and CDR2: SGHVS, FQNEAQ. The CDR3 spans 11 residues. The CDR3 DNA is TGTGCCAGCAGCCTGAAGGTTGCGCAGTATTTT. Translated: CASSLKVAQYF.

The chain couples TRBV4-2 to TRBJ2-7, with 9 bases matching TRBD2. Germline values: CDR1 LGHNA, CDR2 YNFKEQ. CDR3 size: 16 residues. V gave up 1 base and J gave up 4 bases; unmatched junction bases: 8. The CDR3 is CASSQVALAGIYEQYF. DNA of the CDR3: TGTGCCAGCAGCCAAGTTGCACTAGCGGGTATTTACGAGCAGTACTTC.

The chain carries TRBV7-2 and TRBJ2-2; 11 bases align to TRBD2. Germline CDR1 reads SGHTA; CDR2 reads FQGNSA. There are 14 residues in the CDR3. V trimming: 4 bases; J trimming: 5 bases; junction bases outside the gene matches: 0. CDR3 in DNA: TGTGCCAGCAGCTGGACTAGCGGGACCGGGGAGCTGTTTTTT. Residues: CASSWTSGTGELFF.

The rearrangement joins TRBV18 to TRBJ2-1; D ambiguous. V lost 2 bases and J 4 bases, leaving 12 bases between the germline ends. The CDR3 sequence is 15 residues long. Germline CDR1 is KGHSH and CDR2 is LQKENI. The CDR3, as DNA: TGTGCCAGCTCACCAGGACCCATCGATTACAATGAGCAGTTCTTC. It specifies CASSPGPIDYNEQFF.

CDR3 in amino acids: CASSLTGGNEQFF. The CDR3 DNA reads TGTGCCAGCAGCTTGACAGGGGGCAATGAGCAGTTCTTC. V is TRBV5-4 and J is TRBJ2-1; 8 positions agree with TRBD1. The V gene end was trimmed by 1 base and the J gene end by 6 bases; junction bases not matched to a gene: 0. The CDR3 runs 13 residues. Looked up from germline, CDR1 is SGHNT and CDR2 is YYREEE (reference sequence). Using reference TRBV5-4 and TRBJ2-1 for the parts outside the CDR3, the full variable domain is ETGVTQSPTHLIKTRGQQVTLRCSSQSGHNTVSWYQQALGQGPQFIFQYYREEENGRGNFPPRFSGLQFPNYSSELNVNALELDDSALYLCASSLTGGNEQFFGPGTRLTVL.

The chain joins TRBV2 to TRBJ1-5; no clear D. CDR1 and CDR2 (germline): SNHLY, FYNNEI. The CDR3 loop spans 13 amino acids. Trimming pared 4 bases from V and 7 bases from J, leaving 11 bases between. The CDR3 nucleotides are TGTGCCAGCAGTGCCCGTCCTCGGCAGCCCCAGCATTTT. Residues: CASSARPRQPQHF.

The CDR3 is CASSIDPPMYRGGKTNEKLFF. CDR3 bases: TGTGCCAGTAGTATAGATCCTCCTATGTACAGGGGCGGTAAAACTAATGAAAAACTGTTTTTT. The V and J genes are TRBV19 and TRBJ1-4, with TRBD1 identical over 7 bases. Trimming at V came to 0 bases and at J to 1 base, leaving 17 bases not matched to a gene. Germline assignment: CDR1 LNHDA and CDR2 SQIVND (reference sequence). The CDR3 is 21 residues long. Full variable domain (outside the CDR3, taken from reference TRBV19 and TRBJ1-4): DGGITQSPKYLFRKEGQNVTLSCEQNLNHDAMYWYRQDPGQGLRLIYYSQIVNDFQKGDIAEGYSVSREKKESFPLTVTSAQKNPTAFYLCASSIDPPMYRGGKTNEKLFFGSGTQLSVL.

The chain's CDR3 is CASSLGQFSYEQYF. The DNA of the CDR3 is TGCGCCAGCAGCTTGGGACAGTTCTCCTACGAGCAGTACTTC. The chain combines TRBV5-1 with TRBJ2-7; TRBD1 might be the D (5 bases). This CDR3 has 14 residues. From germline, CDR1 is SGHRS and CDR2 YFSETQ. The V gene lost 0 bases and the J gene lost 0 bases, with 7 bases spanning the gap.